These 21 T cell receptor beta chains were sequenced from one sample in a study of blood T cell repertoires in COVID-19. The data were produced by immunoSEQ multiplex PCR, yet TCRdb's version contains in-frame clones alone and is incomplete. The sample has fewer than 180,000 clones, approximately 86% seen once; the top ten hold roughly 3.4%. Sequencing was carried out using peripheral blood. These receptors were collected from a man aged 65 to 85 with acute or convalescent COVID-19.

The rearrangement links TRBV7-2 to TRBJ2-7, with 9 bases that match TRBD2. CDR3 length: 14 amino acids. Germline V gene lookup returns CDR1 SGHTA and CDR2 FQGNSA. With 3 bases clipped from V and 6 bases from J, the junction kept 6 bases outside the gene matches. CDR3 nucleotide sequence: TGTGCCAGCAGCTTCGAGCGGGAGGTGGCCGAGCAGTACTTC. It specifies CASSFEREVAEQYF.

With respect to this clone: The germline gene is not matched at one end of the junction; a read error may be the cause. The chain joins TRBV27 to TRBJ1-1; 10 nucleotides agree with TRBD1. Germline V gives CDR1 MNHEY, CDR2 SMNVEV (reference sequence). The CDR3 is 15 amino acids. DNA for the CDR3: TGTGCCAGCAGTCTATCCGGGACAGGGGACACTGAAGCTTTCTTT. Translating it yields CASSLSGTGDTEAFF.

V is TRBV6-5 and J is TRBJ2-5; D is possibly TRBD1 (6 bases). With 6 bases removed from V and 4 bases from J, the gap between germline ends came to 6 bases. Germline CDR1 and CDR2: MNHEY and SVGAGI. There are 11 residues in the CDR3. Written as DNA, the CDR3 is TGTGCCAGCAGACAGGGAGAGACCCAGTACTTC. This translates into CASRQGETQYF.

For the CDR3, the DNA is TGTGCCAGCAGTGACAAGGACAGGGGCGTGGAGACCCAGTACTTC. As protein: CASSDKDRGVETQYF. The V call is TRBV6-4, the J call TRBJ2-5, with 9 bases that match TRBD1. V shed 2 bases and J 5 bases; nucleotides not matched to a gene: 6. Per germline, CDR1 MRHNA and CDR2 SNTAGT. The CDR3 sequence is 15 residues long.

This clone appeared once. The chain joins TRBV6-2 or TRBV6-3 to TRBJ1-4, with a weak D call TRBD1 (5 bases). Germline V lookup: CDR1 MNHEY, CDR2 SVGEGT. This CDR3 has 14 residues. The V and J ends lost 5 bases and 2 bases respectively, with 9 bases between them. This CDR3 is CASSNRRTNEKLFF. The CDR3 coding sequence is TGTGCCAGCAGTAACAGGCGGACTAATGAAAAACTGTTTTTT.

In its sample, this clone was seen a few times. J is TRBJ2-1 and V is TRBV2, with D uncertain. The CDR3 runs to 12 residues. CDR1 is SNHLY and CDR2 is FYNNEI in the germline V gene. Trimming stripped 5 bases from V and 9 bases from J, with 11 bases between. The CDR3 here is CASSYMGTEQFF. CDR3 DNA sequence: TGTGCCAGCAGTTACATGGGCACTGAGCAGTTCTTC.

The gene calls are TRBV6-5 and TRBJ2-7, with 8 bases identical to TRBD1. The CDR3 loop spans 15 amino acids. Per the germline V gene, CDR1 is MNHEY and CDR2 is SVGAGI. The ends lost 6 bases at V and 6 bases at J; junction bases unmatched: 13. This CDR3 reads CASRGVRTGPLEQYF. The CDR3 bases are TGTGCCAGCAGGGGGGTCAGGACAGGGCCCCTCGAGCAGTACTTC.

For this clone: The junction shows a germline mismatch at one end, possibly a read error. This chain joins TRBV7-9 and TRBJ2-7, with 10 bases lining up with TRBD1. Germline V gene data show CDR1 as SEHNR and CDR2 as FQNEAQ (reference sequence). This CDR3 region has 14 residues. The CDR3 region has the DNA TGTGCCAGTAGCTTAGGGACAGGGGACCACGAGCAGTACTTC. Translation: CASSLGTGDHEQYF.

This chain links TRBV19 with TRBJ2-6, with 7 bases that match TRBD2. V was pared by 4 bases and J by 0 bases, with 3 bases of the junction left unmatched. The length of the CDR3 is 16 residues. Germline V gene sequence: CDR1 LNHDA, CDR2 SQIVND (reference sequence). The DNA for the CDR3 is TGTGCCAGTAGTACCCGGACTAGCTCTGGGGCCAACGTCCTGACTTTC. Its protein is CASSTRTSSGANVLTF.

In nucleotides, the CDR3 is TGTGCCAGTAGTATCGGAGGGGCTGGGGCCAACGTCCTGACTTTC. As protein: CASSIGGAGANVLTF. This chain uses TRBV19 with TRBJ2-6, with D maybe TRBD2 (6 bases). Germline V lookup: CDR1 LNHDA, CDR2 SQIVND (reference sequence). This CDR3 spans 15 amino acids. V was shortened by 3 bases and J by 2 bases, with 8 bases between the two germline ends.

This clone has only one observation. The chain has TRBV5-6 and TRBJ1-1, with D possibly matching TRBD1 (5 bases). Trimming took 4 bases from V and 3 from J, leaving 16 bases between them. The germline CDR1 and CDR2 sequences are SGHDT and YYEEEE. This CDR3 comprises 15 residues. This CDR3 reads CASSQNVRADTEAFF. The DNA of the CDR3 is TGTGCCAGCAGCCAAAACGTCAGGGCGGACACTGAAGCTTTCTTT.

The rearrangement uses TRBV9 and TRBJ2-7; 7 bases match TRBD1. The germline CDR1 and CDR2 sequences are SGDLS and YYNGEE. The V and J ends lost 4 bases and 3 bases, in that order; junction bases with no gene match: 10. The CDR3 totals 15 residues. The CDR3 coding sequence is TGTGCCAGCAGCTCGGGGACAGCCGCCTTCTACGAGCAGTACTTC. Its translation: CASSSGTAAFYEQYF.

The chain combines TRBV19 with TRBJ2-7; tentatively, D is TRBD2 (5 bases). V lost 4 bases to trimming and J lost 0 bases, with 10 bases between them. The CDR3 loop spans 14 amino acids. Germline lookup yields CDR1 LNHDA and CDR2 SQIVND (reference sequence). The CDR3 region is CASSKDFSSYEQYF. CDR3 nucleotide sequence: TGTGCCAGTAGTAAGGACTTTAGCTCCTACGAGCAGTACTTC.

This clone has just a few counts. This chain joins TRBV28 and TRBJ2-7; 7 bases align to TRBD2. After removal of 9 bases from V and 4 bases from J, the junction contained 12 bases not matched to a gene. Germline V gives CDR1 MDHEN, CDR2 SYDVKM. CDR3 length: 14 amino acids. This CDR3 reads CASCFVGGSYEQYF. CDR3 DNA sequence: TGTGCCAGTTGTTTCGTGGGGGGGTCTTACGAGCAGTACTTC.

The count of this clone is one. The gene calls are TRBV4-2 and TRBJ2-5; the match to TRBD1 covers 8 bases. V trimming: 0 bases; J trimming: 4 bases; junction bases outside the gene matches: 7. The CDR3 spans 16 residues. Germline lookup yields CDR1 LGHNA and CDR2 YNFKEQ. The CDR3 reads CASSQDSGQGGETQYF. The CDR3 nucleotides are TGTGCCAGCAGCCAAGACTCAGGACAGGGTGGAGAGACCCAGTACTTC.

The CDR3 protein is CASNPSRGTGELFF. CDR3 sequence (DNA): TGTGCCAGCAACCCTTCCAGGGGAACCGGGGAGCTGTTTTTT. V gene TRBV7-2 combines with J gene TRBJ2-2, with D possibly being TRBD1 (6 bases). V gave up 7 bases and J gave up 5 bases, with 14 bases separating them. The CDR3 has 14 amino acids. Germline-derived CDR1 and CDR2 are SGHTA and FQGNSA.

This chain connects TRBV5-4 to TRBJ1-3; no definite D call. The V gene's germline CDR1 is SGHNT and CDR2 YYREEE (reference sequence). The CDR3 is 13 residues long. V lost 0 bases and J lost 4, with 5 bases in between. CDR3 sequence (DNA): TGTGCCAGCAGCTTGGTGGAGGGAAACACCATATATTTT. It yields the protein CASSLVEGNTIYF.

This chain uses TRBV28 with TRBJ2-1; D is possibly TRBD1 (5 bases). Trimming pared 1 base from V and 4 bases from J, leaving 17 bases between. The CDR3 spans 17 residues. Per the germline V gene, CDR1 is MDHEN and CDR2 is SYDVKM. CDR3 DNA: TGTGCCAGCAGTTTATCTAGTGGCAGGGCCGCTTACAATGAGCAGTTCTTC. This sequence encodes CASSLSSGRAAYNEQFF.

The chain uses TRBV9 and TRBJ1-4; maybe TRBD1 (6 bases). V dropped 0 bases and J dropped 1 base, with 10 bases sitting between them. The V gene's germline CDR1 is SGDLS and CDR2 YYNGEE. The CDR3 contains 16 residues. The CDR3 region has the DNA TGTGCCAGCAGCGTAGGGGACATAGGAACTAATGAAAAACTGTTTTTT. Translating gives CASSVGDIGTNEKLFF.

Of note for this clone: The sample holds other DNA sequences that translate to the same CDR3. V is TRBV19 and J is TRBJ2-1; 9 bases align to TRBD2. Germline V gene sequence: CDR1 LNHDA, CDR2 SQIVND (reference sequence). The CDR3 has 15 residues. The junction had 4 bases not matched to a gene; V was cut back by 3 bases and J by 4 bases. CDR3 nucleotides: TGTGCCAGTAGTATCGGTCTAGCGGGGTACAATGAGCAGTTCTTC. Amino acid sequence: CASSIGLAGYNEQFF.

V gene TRBV5-1 combines with J gene TRBJ2-1; D is ambiguous. Germline V gene data show CDR1 as SGHRS and CDR2 as YFSETQ. V was cut by 5 bases and J by 4 bases, with 10 bases left in between. The CDR3 totals 13 residues. The CDR3 is CASRPGEYNEQFF. CDR3 coding DNA: TGCGCCAGCAGGCCGGGTGAGTACAATGAGCAGTTCTTC.